This T cell receptor beta chain was found in a study of T cell responses to AZD1222 COVID-19 vaccine. From germline, CDR1 is SGHAT and CDR2 FQDESV (reference sequence). This CDR3 is built from 15 residues. The J segment lost 3 bases and the V segment lost 7 bases, leaving 11 bases of the junction unmatched. The data were produced by immunoSEQ multiplex PCR, yet TCRdb's version contains in-frame clones alone and is incomplete. Here the sample spans about 130,000 clones, 80% to 90% being singletons. The sample holds a few counts of this clone. This rearrangement joins TRBV11-1 to TRBJ2-7, with 8 bases identical to TRBD1. The sequence derives from an adult in good health. Source: peripheral blood, taken on day 0 of AZD1222 vaccination. The CDR3: CASIPSGTGSYEQYF. The CDR3 DNA follows: TGTGCCAGCATCCCGTCCGGGACAGGAAGCTACGAGCAGTACTTC.